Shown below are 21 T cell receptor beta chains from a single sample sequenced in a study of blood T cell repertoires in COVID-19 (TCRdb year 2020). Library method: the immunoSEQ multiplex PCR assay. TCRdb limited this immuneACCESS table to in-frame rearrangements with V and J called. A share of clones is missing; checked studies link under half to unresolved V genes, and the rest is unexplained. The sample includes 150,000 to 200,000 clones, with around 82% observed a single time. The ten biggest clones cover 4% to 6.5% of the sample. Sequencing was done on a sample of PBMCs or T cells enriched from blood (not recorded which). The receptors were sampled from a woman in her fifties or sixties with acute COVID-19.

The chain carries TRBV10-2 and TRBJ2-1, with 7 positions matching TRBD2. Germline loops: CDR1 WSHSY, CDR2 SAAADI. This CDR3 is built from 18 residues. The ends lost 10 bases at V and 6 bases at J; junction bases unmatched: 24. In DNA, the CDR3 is TGCGCCACCGGTGGAGGGAGGATTTGGATAGCGGGTATCAATGAGCAGTTCTTC. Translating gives CATGGGRIWIAGINEQFF.

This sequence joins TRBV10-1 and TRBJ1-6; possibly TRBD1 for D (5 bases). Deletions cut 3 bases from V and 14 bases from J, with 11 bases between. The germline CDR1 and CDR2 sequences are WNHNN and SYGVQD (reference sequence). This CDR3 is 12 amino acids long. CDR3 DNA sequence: TGCGCCAGCAGTGACACAGGACGGACCCTCCACTTT. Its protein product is CASSDTGRTLHF.

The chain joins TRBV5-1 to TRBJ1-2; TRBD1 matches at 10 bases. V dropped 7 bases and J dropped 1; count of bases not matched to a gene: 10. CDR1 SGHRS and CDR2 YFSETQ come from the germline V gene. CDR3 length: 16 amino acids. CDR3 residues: CASSKGTGARNYGYTF. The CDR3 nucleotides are TGCGCCAGCTCCAAGGGGACAGGGGCCCGTAACTATGGCTACACCTTC.

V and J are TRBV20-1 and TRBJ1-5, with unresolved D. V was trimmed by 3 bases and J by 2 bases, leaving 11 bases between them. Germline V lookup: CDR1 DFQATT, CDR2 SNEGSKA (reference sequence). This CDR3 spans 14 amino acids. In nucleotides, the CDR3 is TGCAGTGCTAGTCCGGGGAACCGCAATCAGCCCCAGCATTTT. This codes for CSASPGNRNQPQHF.

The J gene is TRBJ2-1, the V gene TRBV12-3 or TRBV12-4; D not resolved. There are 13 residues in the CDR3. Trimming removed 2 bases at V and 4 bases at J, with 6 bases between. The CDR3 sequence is CASSLIQYNEQFF. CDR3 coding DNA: TGTGCCAGCAGTTTAATTCAGTACAATGAGCAGTTCTTC.

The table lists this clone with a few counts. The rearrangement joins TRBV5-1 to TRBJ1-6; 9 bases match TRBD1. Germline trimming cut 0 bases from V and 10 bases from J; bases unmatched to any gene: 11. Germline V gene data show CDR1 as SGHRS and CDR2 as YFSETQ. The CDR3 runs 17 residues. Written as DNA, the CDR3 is TGCGCCAGCAGCTTGGCCTCTACGACAGGGGGAGGGTCACCCCTCCACTTT. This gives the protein CASSLASTTGGGSPLHF.

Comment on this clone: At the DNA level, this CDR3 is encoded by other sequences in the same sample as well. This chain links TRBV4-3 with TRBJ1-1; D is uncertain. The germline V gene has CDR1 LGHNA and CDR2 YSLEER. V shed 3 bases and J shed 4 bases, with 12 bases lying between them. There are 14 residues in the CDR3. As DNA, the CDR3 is TGCGCCAGCAGCCAGGGCAAAGGTGGCACTGAAGCTTTCTTT. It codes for CASSQGKGGTEAFF.

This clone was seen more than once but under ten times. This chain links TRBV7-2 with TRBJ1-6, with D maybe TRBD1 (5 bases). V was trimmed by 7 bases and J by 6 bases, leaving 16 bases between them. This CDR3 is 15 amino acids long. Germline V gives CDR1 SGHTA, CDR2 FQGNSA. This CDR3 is CASNYLQGSNSPLHF. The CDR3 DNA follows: TGTGCCAGCAACTATTTGCAGGGATCTAATTCACCCCTCCACTTT.

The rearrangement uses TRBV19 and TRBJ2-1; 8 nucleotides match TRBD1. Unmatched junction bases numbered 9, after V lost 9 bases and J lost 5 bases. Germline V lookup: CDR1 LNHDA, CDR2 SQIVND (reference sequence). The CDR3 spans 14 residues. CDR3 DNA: TGTGCCAGCAAGGGACAGGTCGGGAACAATGAGCAGTTCTTC. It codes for CASKGQVGNNEQFF.

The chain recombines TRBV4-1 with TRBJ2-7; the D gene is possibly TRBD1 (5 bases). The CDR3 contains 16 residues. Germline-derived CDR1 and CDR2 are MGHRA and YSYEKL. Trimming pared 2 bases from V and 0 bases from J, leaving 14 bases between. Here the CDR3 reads CASSQLQVPGSYEQYV. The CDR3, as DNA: TGCGCCAGCAGCCAACTACAGGTTCCCGGCTCCTACGAGCAGTACGTC.

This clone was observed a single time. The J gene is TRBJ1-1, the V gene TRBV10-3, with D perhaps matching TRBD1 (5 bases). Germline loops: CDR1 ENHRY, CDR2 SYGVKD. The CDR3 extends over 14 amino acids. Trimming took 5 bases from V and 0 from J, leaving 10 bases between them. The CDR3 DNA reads TGTGCCATCAGTACAGGAGTAATGAACACTGAAGCTTTCTTT. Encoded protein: CAISTGVMNTEAFF.

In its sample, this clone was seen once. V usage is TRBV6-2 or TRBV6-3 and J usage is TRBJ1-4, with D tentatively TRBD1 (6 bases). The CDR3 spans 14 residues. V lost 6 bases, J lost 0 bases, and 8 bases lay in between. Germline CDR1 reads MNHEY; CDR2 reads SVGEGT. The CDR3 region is CASSGQPTNEKLFF. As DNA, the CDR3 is TGTGCCAGCAGCGGACAGCCAACTAATGAAAAACTGTTTTTT.

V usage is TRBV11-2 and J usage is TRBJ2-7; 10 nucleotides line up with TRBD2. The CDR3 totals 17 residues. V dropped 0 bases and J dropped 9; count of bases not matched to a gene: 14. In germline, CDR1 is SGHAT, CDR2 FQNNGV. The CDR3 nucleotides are TGTGCCAGCAGCTTAGAAGTGGTTCGGGTAGCGGGAGGCGGGCAGTACTTC. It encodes CASSLEVVRVAGGGQYF.

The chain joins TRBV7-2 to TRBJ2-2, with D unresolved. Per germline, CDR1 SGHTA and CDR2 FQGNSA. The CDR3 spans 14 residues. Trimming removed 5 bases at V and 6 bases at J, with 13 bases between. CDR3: CASSPSLLSGELFF. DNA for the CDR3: TGTGCCAGCAGCCCCTCACTTCTATCCGGGGAGCTGTTTTTT. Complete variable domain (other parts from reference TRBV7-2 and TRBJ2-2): GAGVSQSPSNKVTEKGKDVELRCDPISGHTALYWYRQSLGQGLEFLIYFQGNSAPDKSGLPSDRFSAERTGGSVSTLTIQRTQQEDSAVYLCASSPSLLSGELFFGEGSRLTVL.

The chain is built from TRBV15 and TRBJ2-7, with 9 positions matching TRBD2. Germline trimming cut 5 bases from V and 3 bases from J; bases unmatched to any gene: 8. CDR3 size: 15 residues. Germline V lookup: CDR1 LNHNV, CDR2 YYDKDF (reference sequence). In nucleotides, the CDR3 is TGTGCCACCAGCGGCCGGGGTAGCGGGAGCTACGAGCAGTACTTC. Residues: CATSGRGSGSYEQYF.

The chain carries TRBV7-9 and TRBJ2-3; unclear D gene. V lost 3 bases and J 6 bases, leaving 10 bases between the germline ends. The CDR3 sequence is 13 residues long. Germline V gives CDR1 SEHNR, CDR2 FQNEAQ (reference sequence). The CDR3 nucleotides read TGTGCCAGCAGCTTCCGACCGAGGGATACGCAGTATTTT. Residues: CASSFRPRDTQYF. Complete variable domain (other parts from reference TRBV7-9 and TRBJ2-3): DTGVSQNPRHKITKRGQNVTFRCDPISEHNRLYWYRQTLGQGPEFLTYFQNEAQLEKSRLLSDRFSAERPKGSFSTLEIQRTEQGDSAMYLCASSFRPRDTQYFGPGTRLTVL.

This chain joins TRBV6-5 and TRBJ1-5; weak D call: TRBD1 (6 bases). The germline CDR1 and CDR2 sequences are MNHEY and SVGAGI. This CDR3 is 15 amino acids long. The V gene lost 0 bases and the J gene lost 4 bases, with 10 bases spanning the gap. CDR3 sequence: CASSYSKGGNQPQHF. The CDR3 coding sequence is TGTGCCAGCAGTTACTCGAAGGGGGGGAATCAGCCCCAGCATTTT.

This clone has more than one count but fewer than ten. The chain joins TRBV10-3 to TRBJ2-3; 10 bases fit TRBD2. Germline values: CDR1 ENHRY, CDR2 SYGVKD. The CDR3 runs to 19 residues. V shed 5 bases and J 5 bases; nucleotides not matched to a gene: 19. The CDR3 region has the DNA TGTGCCATCAGTAGATTCCCTAGGGAGCGGGAGGGCCGGATAGATACGCAGTATTTT. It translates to CAISRFPREREGRIDTQYF.

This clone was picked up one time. The CDR3 region is CASSSPPDRGKETQYF. In DNA form, the CDR3 reads TGTGCCAGCAGCTCCCCCCCGGACAGGGGCAAAGAGACCCAGTACTTC. The chain couples TRBV6-2 or TRBV6-3 to TRBJ2-5; the match to TRBD1 covers 9 bases. Germline lookup yields CDR1 MNHEY and CDR2 SVGEGT. The CDR3 is 16 amino acids. V shed 6 bases, J shed 3 bases, and the junction held 11 bases outside the gene matches.

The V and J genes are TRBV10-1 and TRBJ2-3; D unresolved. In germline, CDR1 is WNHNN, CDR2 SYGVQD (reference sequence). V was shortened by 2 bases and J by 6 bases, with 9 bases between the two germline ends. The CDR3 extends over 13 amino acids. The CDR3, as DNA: TGCGCCAGCAGTGAGGAGATCCCGGATACGCAGTATTTT. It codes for CASSEEIPDTQYF.

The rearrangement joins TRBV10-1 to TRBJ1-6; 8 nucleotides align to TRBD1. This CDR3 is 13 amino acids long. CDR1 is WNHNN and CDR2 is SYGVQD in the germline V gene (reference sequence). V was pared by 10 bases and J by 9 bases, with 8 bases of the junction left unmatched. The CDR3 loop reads CAIPDRVRSPLHF. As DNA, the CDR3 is TGCGCCATCCCGGACAGGGTGCGTTCACCCCTCCACTTT.